The T cell receptor beta chain described here comes from a study of CD8 T cells in Susac syndrome. An input of 0.5 to 1 ug of RNA was subjected to reverse transcription using random hexamers. TCRdb fed the immunoSEQ multiplex PCR reads into MiXCR, producing one record per CDR3 protein. This table holds tens of thousands of distinct CDR3 sequences, approximately 96% found once. This clonotype was seen a single time. This CDR3 is 14 amino acids long. V was pared by 3 bases and J by 6 bases, with 14 bases between. Germline V gene sequence: CDR1 LNHDA, CDR2 SQIVND (reference sequence). The sequenced target, TCR beta, came from blood CD8+ and CD4+ T cells.

The sequencing sample was made of CD8+ T cells from PBMCs. The sequence was obtained from a human donor with Susac syndrome. The rearrangement joins TRBV19 to TRBJ1-2; D uncertain. As DNA, the CDR3 is TGTGCCAGTAGTATCACCCGTTGGCAGGATGGCTACACCTTC. This sequence encodes CASSITRWQDGYTF. The variable domain in full, with the rest retrieved from reference TRBV19 and TRBJ1-2, is DGGITQSPKYLFRKEGQNVTLSCEQNLNHDAMYWYRQDPGQGLRLIYYSQIVNDFQKGDIAEGYSVSREKKESFPLTVTSAQKNPTAFYLCASSITRWQDGYTFGSGTRLTVV.